The rows below give T cell receptor beta chains drawn from one sample of a study of T cells after posttransplantation cyclophosphamide. The table came from immunoSEQ multiplex PCR; TCRdb's copy has only in-frame clones and leaves some out. The sample contains around 13,000 clones, over 75% of which appear only once. The sample comprised memory CD4+ T cells sorted from PBMCs. All receptors derive from a man between 50 and 59 years old in good health, CMV-negative, and a related stem cell transplant donor. Each CDR3 is given with its conserved first and last residue. A D gene is named only where the DNA matches it firmly. Size values are once, few and many counts, or a class for expanded clones, and some rows have none.

d_call	v_call	j_call	clone_size	cdr3_aa	cdr3_nt
-	TRBV19	TRBJ1-2	-	CASSIARTGPSANYGYTF	TGTGCCAGTAGTATAGCCAGGACCGGACCTAGCGCTAACTATGGCTACACCTTC
TRBD2	TRBV5-4	TRBJ2-1	-	CASSLGVGAGGPSNEQFF	TGTGCCAGCAGCTTGGGGGTCGGGGCGGGAGGGCCCTCAAATGAGCAGTTCTTC
-	TRBV19	TRBJ2-3	-	CASSPPGVARTDTQYF	TGTGCCAGTAGTCCCCCGGGGGTAGCCCGCACAGATACGCAGTATTTT
-	TRBV6-1	TRBJ1-3	-	CASSEFIRGVPGNTIYF	TGTGCCAGCAGTGAATTTATTCGCGGGGTTCCTGGAAACACCATATATTTT
TRBD1	TRBV6-1	TRBJ2-5	-	CASSEWDRQETQYF	TGTGCCAGCAGTGAATGGGACAGACAAGAGACCCAGTACTTC
-	TRBV29-1	TRBJ1-1	-	CSATSTGEAFF	TGCAGCGCCACCTCCACAGGGGAAGCTTTCTTT
-	TRBV9	TRBJ1-6	-	CASSPAGANNSPLHF	TGTGCCAGCAGCCCGGCTGGAGCTAATAATTCACCCCTCCACTTT
-	TRBV2	TRBJ1-3	once	CASTTWSGTGNTIYF	TGTGCCAGCACCACATGGTCAGGGACTGGAAACACCATATATTTT
-	TRBV2	TRBJ2-1	-	CASRRQGLRNNEQFF	TGTGCCAGCAGAAGGCAGGGCCTAAGGAACAATGAGCAGTTCTTC
-	TRBV5-1	TRBJ2-3	once	CASSLRTDTQYF	TGCGCCAGCAGCCTACGCACAGATACGCAGTATTTT
-	TRBV5-4	TRBJ2-1	-	CASSSTYNEQFF	TGTGCCAGCAGTTCAACTTACAATGAGCAGTTCTTC
TRBD1	TRBV7-9	TRBJ1-1	once	CASSLGGGGTEAFF	TGTGCCAGCAGCTTAGGAGGGGGCGGCACTGAAGCTTTCTTT
-	TRBV19	TRBJ2-7	-	CASSIKGGVRYEQYF	TGTGCCAGTAGTATAAAAGGGGGGGTTCGCTACGAGCAGTACTTC